Following are 17 T cell receptor beta chains from one sample sequenced in a study of T-cell reconstitution after alpha-beta-depleted transplantation in children. TCRbeta library construction was performed incorporating unique molecular identifiers. TCRdb re-analysed the PCR reads in MiXCR, keeping a single row per CDR3 protein. The sample has 140,000 to 150,000 distinct CDR3 sequences, around 8.5% seen once. Sample: PBMCs, mostly from graft donor cells, taken 180 days after TCRalphabeta/CD19-depleted stem cell transplant. The receptors here all came from a female patient aged 2-10 years who had a stem cell transplant for congenital amegakaryocytic thrombocytopenia, so the T cells may come from the graft donor.

As concerns this clonotype: A much larger clone is a single base away; this may be a read error. This chain connects TRBV20-1 to TRBJ1-1; 7 bases align to TRBD1. CDR1 and CDR2 from the germline V gene are DFQATT and SNEGSKA (reference sequence). The CDR3 runs 16 residues. CDR3 sequence reads: CIARVGQGVLNTEAFF. DNA of the CDR3: TGCATTGCTAGAGTTGGGCAGGGGGTGCTTAACACTGAAGCTTTCTTT.

This clonotype was detected ten times or more. The rearrangement links TRBV28 to TRBJ1-1; D is possibly TRBD1 (5 bases). V dropped 8 bases and J dropped 3 bases, with 13 bases sitting between them. Germline V gene data show CDR1 as MDHEN and CDR2 as SYDVKM. CDR3 length: 13 residues. The CDR3 DNA reads TGTGCCAGCGCAAATGGGGGGGACACTGAAGCTTTCTTT. Translated, it gives CASANGGDTEAFF.

In its sample, this clonotype was seen many times. The J gene is TRBJ2-7, the V gene TRBV28, with D hard to call. V lost 5 bases to trimming and J lost 5 bases, with 13 bases between them. The CDR3 spans 13 residues. Germline CDR1 is MDHEN and CDR2 is SYDVKM. CDR3 nucleotides: TGTGCCAGCAGTCCCCCCAGGTCAAACGAGCAGTACTTC. Its translation is CASSPPRSNEQYF.

This clonotype was detected ten times or more. The CDR3 region is CASSSRGGAYEQYF. CDR3 nucleotides: TGTGCCAGCAGTTCCCGGGGGGGCGCGTACGAGCAGTACTTC. The chain combines TRBV6-5 with TRBJ2-7, with 8 positions matching TRBD2. CDR3 size: 14 residues. J lost 4 bases, V lost 4 bases, and 6 bases had no gene match. Looked up from germline, CDR1 is MNHEY and CDR2 is SVGAGI.

There are many counts of this clonotype. The gene calls are TRBV20-1 and TRBJ1-1; D gene ambiguous. Germline V gene data show CDR1 as DFQATT and CDR2 as SNEGSKA (reference sequence). The CDR3 is 12 residues long. Trimming stripped 1 base from V and 1 base from J, with 4 bases between. This CDR3 reads CSARAGNTEAFF. The CDR3 bases are TGCAGTGCTAGAGCGGGGAACACTGAAGCTTTCTTT.

A few counts support this clonotype. The chain links TRBV5-1 to TRBJ1-1; D gene uncertain. V gave up 0 bases and J gave up 1 base, with 10 bases separating them. CDR1 and CDR2 (germline): SGHRS, YFSETQ. CDR3 size: 15 residues. The CDR3 here is CASSLATFRNTEAFF. The DNA of the CDR3 is TGCGCCAGCAGCTTGGCAACTTTCCGGAACACTGAAGCTTTCTTT.

At least ten counts were recorded for this clonotype. The V gene is TRBV29-1, the J gene TRBJ2-5; D is undetermined. The CDR3 has 13 residues. Germline CDR1 is SQVTM and CDR2 is ANQGSEA. V dropped 4 bases and J dropped 5 bases, with 14 bases sitting between them. For the CDR3, the DNA is TGCAGCGTTGCTCGGGCTGGGATGGAGACCCAGTACTTC. Protein product: CSVARAGMETQYF.

To note about this clonotype: A much larger clone lies a single base off, so this may be a read error. The chain is built from TRBV5-6 and TRBJ2-4; weak D call: TRBD1 (6 bases). The length of the CDR3 is 15 residues. CDR1 and CDR2 (germline): SGHDT, YYEEEE. The CDR3 nucleotides are TGTGCCAGCAGCCCACAGGTGGGGGCGAAAAACAGTCAGTACTTC. It is translated as CASSPQVGAKNSQYF.

This clonotype was counted only a few times. V is TRBV19 and J is TRBJ2-7, with unresolved D. V was cut by 6 bases and J by 7 bases, with 16 bases left in between. Germline CDR1 is LNHDA and CDR2 is SQIVND (reference sequence). The CDR3 loop spans 13 amino acids. The CDR3 nucleotides read TGTGCCAGTAGATCCGACCAGCTTGGTGAGCAGTACTTC. This encodes CASRSDQLGEQYF.

This clonotype was seen at least ten times. The chain couples TRBV20-1 to TRBJ2-2; 7 bases are a match to TRBD2. V gave up 0 bases and J gave up 6 bases; unmatched junction bases: 10. CDR1 and CDR2 (germline): DFQATT, SNEGSKA (reference sequence). CDR3 length: 16 residues. CDR3 coding DNA: TGCAGTGCTAGAGATCGAGGCGGGAGAATGGCCGGGGAGCTGTTTTTT. Translation: CSARDRGGRMAGELFF.

This clonotype was recorded at least ten times. The V call is TRBV5-1, the J call TRBJ2-3; 9 nucleotides agree with TRBD1. This CDR3 contains 14 residues. Losses at the gene ends were 3 bases for V and 5 bases for J; bases not matched to a gene: 4. Germline V gene data show CDR1 as SGHRS and CDR2 as YFSETQ. CDR3 nucleotide sequence: TGCGCCAGCAGCTCGGGGGACAGGGAAGATACGCAGTATTTT. It encodes CASSSGDREDTQYF. Full variable domain (missing parts from reference TRBV5-1 and TRBJ2-3): KAGVTQTPRYLIKTRGQQVTLSCSPISGHRSVSWYQQTPGQGLQFLFEYFSETQRNKGNFPGRFSGRQFSNSRSEMNVSTLELGDSALYLCASSSGDREDTQYFGPGTRLTVL.

This clonotype appeared many times. This chain links TRBV20-1 with TRBJ1-6; no reliable D call. This CDR3 region has 18 residues. V was trimmed by 0 bases and J by 4 bases, leaving 19 bases between them. CDR1 and CDR2 (germline): DFQATT, SNEGSKA (reference sequence). Here the CDR3 reads CSARDLSEPDPYNSPLHF. The CDR3 DNA sequence: TGCAGTGCTAGAGATCTGTCCGAGCCCGATCCTTATAATTCACCCCTCCACTTT.

A single count supports this clonotype. J is TRBJ2-1 and V is TRBV9, with D possibly matching TRBD2 (6 bases). This CDR3 region has 15 residues. V shed 3 bases and J shed 2 bases, with 12 bases lying between them. Germline CDR1 reads SGDLS; CDR2 reads YYNGEE. The CDR3 spells CASSAWGVAYNEQFF. The CDR3, as DNA: TGTGCCAGCAGCGCATGGGGGGTAGCCTACAATGAGCAGTTCTTC.

This clonotype has just a few counts. The CDR3 spells CASSSGLRDSGNTIYF. CDR3 nucleotides: TGCGCCAGCAGCTCGGGACTCAGGGACTCTGGAAACACCATATATTTT. V and J are TRBV5-1 and TRBJ1-3; D may be TRBD1 (5 bases). The CDR3 runs to 16 residues. Germline CDR1 and CDR2: SGHRS and YFSETQ. V dropped 3 bases and J dropped 0 bases, with 13 bases sitting between them.

The table lists this clonotype with many counts. The chain has TRBV30 and TRBJ2-3; 10 bases match TRBD2. The trim removed 8 bases at V and 4 bases at J, leaving 9 bases unmatched. This CDR3 is built from 14 residues. CDR1 GTSNPN and CDR2 SVGIG come from the germline V gene (reference sequence). CDR3 region: CAAEGLAFSDTQYF. The CDR3 nucleotides are TGTGCCGCCGAGGGACTAGCGTTTTCAGATACGCAGTATTTT.

This clonotype was picked up a small number of times. The chain uses TRBV5-1 and TRBJ1-4; tentatively, D is TRBD1 (6 bases). Trimming stripped 0 bases from V and 4 bases from J, with 10 bases between. The CDR3 runs 15 residues. The germline CDR1 and CDR2 sequences are SGHRS and YFSETQ. The CDR3 nucleotides are TGCGCCAGCAGCTTGGATGCCAGGGGTAATGAAAAACTGTTTTTT. Translating it yields CASSLDARGNEKLFF. The variable domain in full, completed from reference TRBV5-1 and TRBJ1-4, reads KAGVTQTPRYLIKTRGQQVTLSCSPISGHRSVSWYQQTPGQGLQFLFEYFSETQRNKGNFPGRFSGRQFSNSRSEMNVSTLELGDSALYLCASSLDARGNEKLFFGSGTQLSVL.

This clonotype was observed many times. This chain joins TRBV28 and TRBJ1-1, with TRBD1 identical over 7 bases. CDR1 is MDHEN, CDR2 SYDVKM, per germline. Trimming removed 7 bases from V and 1 base from J; junction bases left unmatched: 9. The CDR3 extends over 15 amino acids. In DNA form, the CDR3 reads TGTGCCAGCACCTACCCAGGGGGTTGGAACACTGAAGCTTTCTTT. Protein sequence: CASTYPGGWNTEAFF.